These 25 T cell receptor beta chains originate from one sample sequenced in a study of cytomegalovirus exposure and HLA in healthy donors (dated by TCRdb to about 2017). To prepare the library, the immunoSEQ multiplex PCR assay was applied. For the multiplex PCR, a mixture combining 60 forward primers for TCR Vbeta segments and 13 reverse primers for TCR Jbeta segments was used. Held by TCRdb, this immuneACCESS table contains in-frame sequences only and omits some clones. Under half of the omission traces to an unresolved V gene where checked; the cause of the rest is unknown. This sample has around 110,000 clones in its table, and around 70% of those were observed once. Of the sample, 1.5% to 2% falls within the top ten clones. The sample consisted of PBMCs. The receptors here all came from a woman between 18 and 29 years old in good health and CMV-seronegative.

The J gene is TRBJ2-7, the V gene TRBV7-2; D ambiguous. The CDR3 sequence is 13 residues long. Deletions cut 2 bases from V and 5 bases from J, with 10 bases between. The germline gives CDR1 SGHTA, CDR2 FQGNSA. The CDR3 DNA follows: TGTGCCAGCAGCTTACTCCCAGGCGACGAGCAGTACTTC. It yields the protein CASSLLPGDEQYF. Looking up the rest from reference TRBV7-2 and TRBJ2-7 gives the full variable domain: GAGVSQSPSNKVTEKGKDVELRCDPISGHTALYWYRQSLGQGLEFLIYFQGNSAPDKSGLPSDRFSAERTGGSVSTLTIQRTQQEDSAVYLCASSLLPGDEQYFGPGTRLTVT.

The chain couples TRBV7-6 to TRBJ1-6; 9 bases match TRBD1. Germline V gene data show CDR1 as SGHVS and CDR2 as FNYEAQ. V gave up 2 bases and J gave up 7 bases; unmatched junction bases: 6. This CDR3 comprises 16 residues. CDR3 region: CASSLPAGTGNSPLHF. For the CDR3, the DNA is TGTGCCAGCAGCTTACCTGCCGGGACAGGGAATTCACCCCTCCACTTT.

The chain employs TRBV30 and TRBJ1-4, with D tentatively TRBD1 (6 bases). V was pared by 3 bases and J by 6 bases, with 11 bases between. This CDR3 region has 13 residues. CDR1 is GTSNPN and CDR2 is SVGIG in the germline V gene (reference sequence). CDR3 sequence: CAWRGQTDEKLFF. As DNA, the CDR3 is TGTGCCTGGAGAGGACAGACTGATGAAAAACTGTTTTTT.

The chain links TRBV4-1 to TRBJ1-4; TRBD1 is a possible D gene (5 bases). The germline gives CDR1 MGHRA, CDR2 YSYEKL. This CDR3 comprises 15 residues. Trimming took off 4 bases at V and 7 bases at J, with 16 bases between the two ends. The CDR3 spells CASSLVRGAAEKLFF. The CDR3 DNA follows: TGCGCCAGCAGCCTGGTACGCGGGGCGGCTGAAAAACTGTTTTTT.

The chain joins TRBV7-3 to TRBJ2-7, with D maybe TRBD2 (6 bases). The germline CDR1 and CDR2 sequences are SGHTA and FQGTGA. This CDR3 comprises 16 residues. The V and J ends lost 0 bases and 3 bases respectively, with 15 bases between them. The CDR3 protein is CASSLTGGVSLYEQYF. The CDR3, as DNA: TGTGCCAGCAGCTTAACTGGCGGGGTTTCCCTCTACGAGCAGTACTTC.

The gene calls are TRBV6-5 and TRBJ1-5; possible D gene TRBD1, 6 bases. This CDR3 region has 16 residues. V was clipped by 4 bases and J by 3 bases, with 16 bases between them. The germline CDR1 and CDR2 sequences are MNHEY and SVGAGI. The CDR3 loop is CASSSQGRTNNQPQHF. In nucleotides, the CDR3 is TGTGCCAGCAGTTCGCAGGGGCGAACTAACAATCAGCCCCAGCATTTT.

The chain combines TRBV6-5 with TRBJ1-1; D may be TRBD1 (6 bases). Trimming shortened V by 6 bases and J by 0 bases, and 11 bases separated the two germline ends. Germline-derived CDR1 and CDR2 are MNHEY and SVGAGI. The CDR3 is 14 amino acids. CDR3 sequence: CASRRDRMNTEAFF. The DNA for the CDR3 is TGTGCCAGCAGGCGAGACAGGATGAACACTGAAGCTTTCTTT.

The table lists this clone with a few counts. This chain joins TRBV6-1 and TRBJ2-7, with 8 nucleotides matching TRBD1. This CDR3 region has 14 residues. Unmatched junction bases numbered 17, after V lost 10 bases and J lost 9 bases. Germline CDR1 and CDR2: MNHNS and SASEGT. This chain's CDR3 is CATVTGQGAVGQYF. The CDR3 region has the DNA TGTGCCACAGTGACGGGGCAGGGGGCGGTTGGGCAGTACTTC.

V gene TRBV30 combines with J gene TRBJ1-2; D is ambiguous. V dropped 3 bases and J dropped 6 bases, with 14 bases sitting between them. The CDR3 runs 13 residues. The V gene's germline CDR1 is GTSNPN and CDR2 SVGIG (reference sequence). CDR3 region: CAWRRTAMDGYTF. CDR3 coding DNA: TGTGCCTGGAGGAGGACTGCTATGGATGGCTACACCTTC.

Only one count was recorded for this clone. The V gene is TRBV7-2, the J gene TRBJ2-7; a possible D gene is TRBD2 (5 bases). The CDR3 is made up of 14 amino acids. V was pared by 3 bases and J by 0 bases, with 9 bases between. From germline, CDR1 is SGHTA and CDR2 FQGNSA. The CDR3 bases are TGTGCCAGCAGCTTTGTCGGGGACTCCTACGAGCAGTACTTC. As protein: CASSFVGDSYEQYF. Using reference TRBV7-2 and TRBJ2-7 for the parts outside the CDR3, the full variable domain is GAGVSQSPSNKVTEKGKDVELRCDPISGHTALYWYRQSLGQGLEFLIYFQGNSAPDKSGLPSDRFSAERTGGSVSTLTIQRTQQEDSAVYLCASSFVGDSYEQYFGPGTRLTVT.

The CDR3 here is CASRQIEAFF. The CDR3 region has the DNA TGTGCCAGCAGACAGATTGAAGCTTTCTTT. V usage is TRBV2 and J usage is TRBJ1-1; D is undetermined. V was shortened by 6 bases and J by 7 bases, with 6 bases between the two germline ends. Per germline, CDR1 SNHLY and CDR2 FYNNEI. The CDR3 is 10 amino acids.

This clone has just a few counts. The genes are TRBV4-1 and TRBJ2-6; 9 bases align to TRBD2. V was pared by 4 bases and J by 1 base, with 5 bases of the junction left unmatched. The CDR3 consists of 17 residues. CDR1 is MGHRA and CDR2 is YSYEKL in the germline V gene. The CDR3 sequence is CASSLSGGPSGANVLTF. The CDR3 coding sequence is TGCGCCAGCAGCCTTAGCGGGGGCCCTTCTGGGGCCAACGTCCTGACTTTC.

The chain carries TRBV5-4 and TRBJ1-2, with no clear D. With 0 bases removed from V and 0 bases from J, the gap between germline ends came to 6 bases. The germline V gene encodes CDR1 SGHNT and CDR2 YYREEE (reference sequence). The length of the CDR3 is 14 residues. The CDR3 DNA follows: TGTGCCAGCAGCTTGGGGGAGGCTAACTATGGCTACACCTTC. Its translation: CASSLGEANYGYTF.

This clone showed up just a few times. The CDR3 DNA follows: TGTGCCAGCAGCTCTCGAGGAACTAGCACAGATACGCAGTATTTT. This codes for CASSSRGTSTDTQYF. The V call is TRBV7-3, the J call TRBJ2-3; no reliable D call. The CDR3 runs to 15 residues. V was pared by 4 bases and J by 0 bases, with 11 bases between. The germline V gene encodes CDR1 SGHTA and CDR2 FQGTGA.

This clone appeared a few times. This rearrangement joins TRBV25-1 to TRBJ2-3, with TRBD2 as a possible D gene (6 bases). This CDR3 is built from 13 residues. Trimming cost V 5 bases and J 5 bases, with 11 bases left between them. CDR1 and CDR2 (germline): MGHDK, SYGVNS. The CDR3 region has the DNA TGTGCCAGCAGTTGGAGGGTCGGAGATACGCAGTATTTT. It specifies CASSWRVGDTQYF.

The genes are TRBV5-1 and TRBJ2-2, with D possibly TRBD1 on 6 matching bases. Between the trimmed V and J ends, which lost 3 bases and 0 bases, there was a span of 9 bases. This CDR3 has 15 amino acids. Germline assignment: CDR1 SGHRS and CDR2 YFSETQ. The CDR3 here is CASSSGTPNTGELFF. As DNA, the CDR3 is TGCGCCAGCAGCTCCGGGACACCGAACACCGGGGAGCTGTTTTTT.

This clone showed up just a few times. This sequence joins TRBV11-2 and TRBJ1-5; 8 bases fit TRBD1. The CDR3 runs to 16 residues. Germline assignment: CDR1 SGHAT and CDR2 FQNNGV. Losses at the gene ends were 4 bases for V and 2 bases for J; bases not matched to a gene: 7. CDR3 sequence (DNA): TGTGCCAGCAGCTCGAGCGACAGGGGCGGCAATCAGCCCCAGCATTTT. This codes for CASSSSDRGGNQPQHF.

The chain is built from TRBV27 and TRBJ2-7; 13 bases match TRBD2. J gave up 6 bases and V 4 bases, and 0 bases lay outside the gene matches. The CDR3 totals 13 residues. From germline, CDR1 is MNHEY and CDR2 SMNVEV (reference sequence). The CDR3: CASSWTSGGEQYF. The CDR3 bases are TGTGCCAGCAGTTGGACTAGCGGGGGCGAGCAGTACTTC.

This chain joins TRBV5-1 and TRBJ2-3, with 8 bases fitting TRBD1. The V and J ends lost 0 bases and 0 bases, in that order; junction bases with no gene match: 3. The germline gives CDR1 SGHRS, CDR2 YFSETQ. CDR3 size: 16 residues. As DNA, the CDR3 is TGCGCCAGCAGCTTGGCGGACAGGGAAAGCACAGATACGCAGTATTTT. It yields the protein CASSLADRESTDTQYF. The whole variable domain, filled in from reference TRBV5-1 and TRBJ2-3, reads KAGVTQTPRYLIKTRGQQVTLSCSPISGHRSVSWYQQTPGQGLQFLFEYFSETQRNKGNFPGRFSGRQFSNSRSEMNVSTLELGDSALYLCASSLADRESTDTQYFGPGTRLTVL.

V gene TRBV6-5 combines with J gene TRBJ2-1; 7 bases agree with TRBD2. Germline V CDR1 and CDR2: MNHEY, SVGAGI. This CDR3 spans 15 amino acids. Trimming cost V 2 bases and J 7 bases; bases outside gene matches: 8. In DNA form, the CDR3 reads TGTGCCAGCAGTTACGGTCGACTAGCCGGGAATGAGCAGTTCTTC. This sequence encodes CASSYGRLAGNEQFF.

The V and J genes are TRBV6-1 and TRBJ2-7; D might be TRBD2 (5 bases). The germline V gene has CDR1 MNHNS and CDR2 SASEGT. V was shortened by 2 bases and J by 3 bases, with 8 bases between the two germline ends. This CDR3 is 13 amino acids long. The CDR3 region is CASSEKGVYEQYF. CDR3 DNA sequence: TGTGCCAGCAGTGAAAAGGGAGTCTACGAGCAGTACTTC.

This clone turned up a few times. The chain has TRBV5-1 and TRBJ1-1; a possible D gene is TRBD1 (6 bases). The CDR3 contains 16 residues. CDR1 and CDR2 from the germline V gene are SGHRS and YFSETQ. V shed 2 bases and J shed 1 base, with 15 bases lying between them. CDR3 sequence: CASSLDPGTQNTEAFF. CDR3 in DNA: TGCGCCAGCAGCTTAGACCCCGGGACACAGAACACTGAAGCTTTCTTT.

CDR3 sequence (DNA): TGTGCCAGCAGTTTAGCGCGGTACAATCAGCCCCAGCATTTT. This gives the protein CASSLARYNQPQHF. The rearrangement joins TRBV28 to TRBJ1-5, with D unclear. V was trimmed by 2 bases and J by 3 bases, leaving 8 bases between them. This CDR3 has 14 residues. Germline V CDR1 and CDR2: MDHEN, SYDVKM.

J is TRBJ2-7 and V is TRBV29-1, with a possible D match to TRBD2 (7 bases). CDR3 length: 12 amino acids. Germline CDR1 is SQVTM and CDR2 is ANQGSEA. The V gene lost 6 bases and the J gene lost 5 bases, with 14 bases spanning the gap. CDR3 nucleotide sequence: TGCAGCGTGGCGCGGGGGCGCGACGAGCAGTACTTC. It yields the protein CSVARGRDEQYF.

Concerning this clone: Germline is not matched at one junction end, which may reflect a read error. This chain uses TRBV7-7 with TRBJ2-3, with TRBD2 matching 8 bases. Germline CDR1 and CDR2: SSHAT and FNYEAQ (reference sequence). The CDR3 extends over 15 amino acids. This chain's CDR3 is CASSPGRGGTDTQYF. The DNA for the CDR3 is TGTGCTAGCAGCCCCGGGAGGGGCGGTACAGATACGCAGTATTTT.